This T cell receptor beta chain was recorded in a study of blood T cell repertoires in COVID-19 (dated by TCRdb to 2018 to 2020). In the study overall: Collaborator samples came from the United States, Italy and Spain and covered acute and convalescent phases of COVID-19. The prospective study material was composed of cDNA or gDNA derived from T cells, B-cell-depleted T cells, or PBMCs. Deeply sampled blood TCRbeta repertoires from subjects exposed to, actively infected with, or recovered from COVID-19 were included in the dataset. The repertoires were released in a freely available public database intended as a resource for research on the immune response to SARS-CoV-2. Samples came from the ongoing ImmuneRACE study (first 160 participants) plus 1,254 subjects from 6 global collaborators. A de-identified subject ID, COVID-19 status, age in years and sex were almost always included in the sample metadata. Where available, HLA class I and class II types were taken from metadata supplied by the sample provider and were not determined by assay-based typing.

What the study reported, not specific to this receptor: The amount of clinical and demographic metadata varied by source and participant and was provided uncurated.

Compared with germline, V lacks 4 bases and J lacks 9 bases; bases without a gene match: 12. From its cysteine to its phenylalanine, the CDR3 spans 15 amino acids. Solely the CDR3 DNA is kept, with 45 bases framed from the first base. Per the germline V gene, SGHRS is the CDR1 and YFSETQ is the CDR2. The collaborating institutions used their own protocols to collect whole blood in K2EDTA tubes. For TCRbeta analysis, collaborators shipped samples as frozen whole blood, isolated PBMCs, or DNA extracted from either of those sample types. TCRbeta CDR3 regions were amplified from genomic DNA by means of the immunoSEQ Assay, a bias-controlled multiplex PCR. The published analysis was carried out like this. Within the assay, amplification of reference gene primers was used to estimate how many nucleated cells each sample contained. Sequence reads were collapsed and filtered to measure the absolute abundance of every unique TCRbeta CDR3 rearrangement. For each sample, productive Simpson clonality was calculated as the square root of Simpson's diversity index across productive rearrangements. Sourced from immuneACCESS, this table was stored by TCRdb with only in-frame sequences that have V and J called. A share of the clones is absent; for the studies checked, an unresolved V gene accounts for under half, and the remainder has no known explanation. V, J and clone size derive from that table, while D and trimming were established from the DNA sequence. The sample contains about 120,000 clones, roughly four fifths of them found a single time. Of the sample, 9% to 14% falls within the top ten clones.

Of note for this clone: Its recognized antigen is unknown. No base qualities exist here, and no much larger clone lies one base off it.

The chain links TRBV5-1 with TRBJ2-3, with 9 bases in between that match TRBD2. The origin of this receptor is a human donor in a cohort sampled during active COVID-19. Sequencing was performed on peripheral blood. The CDR3 is CASSPSGGIGITQYF. The nucleotide sequence is TGCGCCAGCAGCCCCAGCGGGGGGATAGGGATAACGCAGTATTTT.